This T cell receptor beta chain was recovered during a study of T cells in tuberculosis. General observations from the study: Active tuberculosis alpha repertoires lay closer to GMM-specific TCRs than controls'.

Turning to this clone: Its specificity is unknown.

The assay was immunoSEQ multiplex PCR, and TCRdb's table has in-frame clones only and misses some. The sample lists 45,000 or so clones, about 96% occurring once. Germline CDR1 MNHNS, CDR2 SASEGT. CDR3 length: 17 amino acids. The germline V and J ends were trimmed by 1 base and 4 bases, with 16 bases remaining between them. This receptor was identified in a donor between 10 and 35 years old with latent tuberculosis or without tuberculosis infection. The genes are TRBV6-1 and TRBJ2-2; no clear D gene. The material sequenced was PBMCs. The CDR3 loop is CASSEELPRIGTGELFF. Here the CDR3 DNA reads TGTGCCAGCAGTGAAGAATTACCGAGGATTGGCACCGGGGAGCTGTTTTTT.